This TCR beta chain was sequenced in a study of STAT5B mutations in CD4+ large granular lymphocyte leukemia. This clone was seen only a few times. Sequencing was at survey level. Data came from immunoSEQ multiplex PCR; TCRdb stores just in-frame clones and leaves some out. The sample records around 32,000 clones, roughly 77% being singletons. Controls came from buffy coats of healthy blood donors. The TCR originated in a human donor in good health. The material sequenced was CD4+ T cells from blood buffy coats.

CDR3 residues: CASSTTGRKLAFF. DNA for the CDR3: TGTGCCAGTAGTACAACAGGAAGGAAGTTGGCTTTCTTT. This sequence joins TRBV19 and TRBJ1-1; weak D call: TRBD1 (5 bases). Germline V lookup: CDR1 LNHDA, CDR2 SQIVND (reference sequence). Trimming cost V 4 bases and J 11 bases, with 17 bases left between them. CDR3 length: 13 amino acids.